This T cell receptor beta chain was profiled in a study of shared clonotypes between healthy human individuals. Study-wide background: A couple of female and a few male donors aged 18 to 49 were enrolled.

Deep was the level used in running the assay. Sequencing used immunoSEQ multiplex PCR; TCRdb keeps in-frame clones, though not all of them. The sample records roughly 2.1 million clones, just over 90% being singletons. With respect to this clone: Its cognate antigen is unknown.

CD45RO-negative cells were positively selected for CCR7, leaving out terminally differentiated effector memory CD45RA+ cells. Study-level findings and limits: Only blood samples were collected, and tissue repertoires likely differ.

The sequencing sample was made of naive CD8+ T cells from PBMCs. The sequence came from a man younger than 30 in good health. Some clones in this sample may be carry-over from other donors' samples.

The CDR3 sequence is CASSLESGVEGFF. For the CDR3, the DNA is TGTGCCAGCAGCTTGGAATCGGGGGTGGAGGGTTTCTTT. The J gene is TRBJ1-1, the V gene TRBV5-4, with D possibly being TRBD1 (5 bases). Germline V lookup: CDR1 SGHNT, CDR2 YYREEE (reference sequence). V was cut by 0 bases and J by 13 bases, with 16 bases left in between. This CDR3 contains 13 residues.